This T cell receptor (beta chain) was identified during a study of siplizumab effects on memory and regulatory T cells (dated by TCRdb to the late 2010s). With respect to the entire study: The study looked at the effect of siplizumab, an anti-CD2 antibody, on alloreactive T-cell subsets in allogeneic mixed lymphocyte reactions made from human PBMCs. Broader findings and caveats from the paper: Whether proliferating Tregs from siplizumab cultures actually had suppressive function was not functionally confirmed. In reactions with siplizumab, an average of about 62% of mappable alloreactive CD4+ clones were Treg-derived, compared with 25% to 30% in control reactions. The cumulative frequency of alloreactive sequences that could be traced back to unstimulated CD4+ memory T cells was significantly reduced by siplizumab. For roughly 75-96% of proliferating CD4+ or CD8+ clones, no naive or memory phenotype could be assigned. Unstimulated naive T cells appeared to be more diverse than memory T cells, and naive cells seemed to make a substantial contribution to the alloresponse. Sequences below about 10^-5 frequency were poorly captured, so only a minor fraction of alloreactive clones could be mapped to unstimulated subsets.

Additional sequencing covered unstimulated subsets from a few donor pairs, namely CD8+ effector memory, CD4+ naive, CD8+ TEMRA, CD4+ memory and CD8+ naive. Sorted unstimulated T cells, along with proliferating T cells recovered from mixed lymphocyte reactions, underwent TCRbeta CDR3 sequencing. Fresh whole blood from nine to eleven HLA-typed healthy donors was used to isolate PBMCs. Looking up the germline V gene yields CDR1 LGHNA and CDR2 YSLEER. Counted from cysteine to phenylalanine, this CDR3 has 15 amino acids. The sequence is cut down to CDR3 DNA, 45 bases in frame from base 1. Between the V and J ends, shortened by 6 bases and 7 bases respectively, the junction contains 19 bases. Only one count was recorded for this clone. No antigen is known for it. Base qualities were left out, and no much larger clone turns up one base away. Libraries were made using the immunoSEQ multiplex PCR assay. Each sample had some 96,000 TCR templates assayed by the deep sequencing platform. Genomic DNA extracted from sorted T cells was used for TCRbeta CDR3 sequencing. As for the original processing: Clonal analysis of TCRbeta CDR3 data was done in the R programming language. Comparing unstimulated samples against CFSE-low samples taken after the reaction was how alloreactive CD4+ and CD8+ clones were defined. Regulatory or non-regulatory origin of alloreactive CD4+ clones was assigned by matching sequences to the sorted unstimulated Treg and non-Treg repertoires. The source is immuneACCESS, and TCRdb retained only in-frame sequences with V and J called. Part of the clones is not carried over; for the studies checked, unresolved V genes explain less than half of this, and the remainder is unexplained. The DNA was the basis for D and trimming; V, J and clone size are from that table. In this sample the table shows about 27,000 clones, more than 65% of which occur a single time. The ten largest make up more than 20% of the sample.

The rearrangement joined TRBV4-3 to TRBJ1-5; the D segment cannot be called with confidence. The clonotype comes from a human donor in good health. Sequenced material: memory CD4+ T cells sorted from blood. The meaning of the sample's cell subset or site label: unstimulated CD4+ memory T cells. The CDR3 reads CASSQVFGREQPQHF. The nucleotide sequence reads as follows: TGCGCCAGCAGTCAGGTTTTTGGGAGGGAACAGCCCCAGCATTTT.